The sequence of this T cell receptor (beta chain) was determined in a study of post-analysis software for immune sequencing data. As for the study in general: Relapsing-remitting, secondary progressive and progressive-relapsing forms of multiple sclerosis all featured among disease courses.

Unique molecular identifiers were carried by the TCR beta cDNA libraries. TCRdb reanalysed the PCR reads using MiXCR and keeps one entry per CDR3 protein. Of hundreds of thousands of distinct CDR3 sequences listed, more than 50% are singletons. Sequencing was performed on blood. The TCR comes from a girl under 10 years old with multiple sclerosis.

Here the CDR3 DNA reads TGCAGCGCCAGGGACGGCTATGGCTACACCTTC. Translation: CSARDGYGYTF. The chain joins TRBV29-1 to TRBJ1-2; the D gene is possibly TRBD1 (5 bases). CDR3 length: 11 amino acids. The germline CDR1 and CDR2 sequences are SQVTM and ANQGSEA. The ends were cut back, 7 bases at V and 4 bases at J, with 10 bases in the middle.